One sample yielded the 28 T cell receptor beta chains listed below, sequenced in a study of technical replicates of blood from a few donors. Sequenced by immunoSEQ multiplex PCR; TCRdb stores in-frame clones only, minus some. The sample lists roughly 85,000 clones; 94% were seen once. Sequencing was performed on T cells isolated from PBMCs. These receptors were collected from a human donor in good health.

The CDR3 coding sequence is TGCGCCAGCAGTGGAAATCTAGCGGGGGGCACAGATACGCAGTATTTT. Translated, it gives CASSGNLAGGTDTQYF. The rearrangement uses TRBV10-1 and TRBJ2-3; 10 bases align to TRBD2. This CDR3 is built from 16 residues. Germline assignment: CDR1 WNHNN and CDR2 SYGVQD (reference sequence). V trimming: 4 bases; J trimming: 1 base; junction bases outside the gene matches: 5.

The CDR3 sequence is CASSIRAGKVDEQFF. The CDR3 DNA sequence: TGTGCCAGTAGTATTCGGGCAGGGAAAGTTGATGAGCAGTTCTTC. The rearrangement links TRBV19 to TRBJ2-1; a weak D match, TRBD1 (5 bases). The germline V and J ends were trimmed by 3 bases and 8 bases, with 17 bases remaining between them. This CDR3 region has 15 residues. Germline values: CDR1 LNHDA, CDR2 SQIVND (reference sequence).

The chain has TRBV18 and TRBJ1-5; D is perhaps TRBD1 (6 bases). Germline loops: CDR1 KGHSH, CDR2 LQKENI. The length of the CDR3 is 14 residues. V was trimmed by 3 bases and J by 2 bases, leaving 8 bases between them. In DNA, the CDR3 is TGTGCCAGCTCACCGTCAGGGGGCAATCAGCCCCAGCATTTT. This translates into CASSPSGGNQPQHF.

The chain combines TRBV5-6 with TRBJ1-1; possible D gene TRBD1, 5 bases. V lost 2 bases, J lost 3 bases, and 14 bases lay in between. Germline V lookup: CDR1 SGHDT, CDR2 YYEEEE. This CDR3 spans 15 amino acids. The DNA of the CDR3 is TGTGCCAGCAGCTTCCGGATTCGCAGGGACACTGAAGCTTTCTTT. It encodes CASSFRIRRDTEAFF.

The gene calls are TRBV13 and TRBJ2-3; D might be TRBD2 (5 bases). The CDR3 runs to 13 residues. Germline CDR1 reads PRHDT; CDR2 reads FYEKMQ (reference sequence). V was clipped by 4 bases and J by 1 base, with 6 bases between them. This chain's CDR3 is CASSSRGTDTQYF. The CDR3 DNA is TGTGCCAGCAGCTCGAGGGGCACAGATACGCAGTATTTT.

The chain links TRBV2 to TRBJ1-6; the D is unclear. This CDR3 spans 13 amino acids. V dropped 8 bases and J dropped 5 bases, with 10 bases sitting between them. CDR1 is SNHLY and CDR2 is FYNNEI in the germline V gene. CDR3 DNA: TGTGCCAGCGCGGGCAGTAATAATTCACCCCTCCACTTT. It yields the protein CASAGSNNSPLHF.

The chain employs TRBV5-1 and TRBJ2-5, with a tentative D call TRBD2 (6 bases). Germline CDR1 SGHRS, CDR2 YFSETQ. The CDR3 sequence is 14 residues long. With 3 bases removed from V and 1 base from J, the gap between germline ends came to 10 bases. The CDR3 nucleotides are TGCGCCAGCAGCTCGGGAGTCCTCCAAGAGACCCAGTACTTC. Amino acids: CASSSGVLQETQYF.

This sequence joins TRBV29-1 and TRBJ2-2; 8 positions match TRBD2. This CDR3 comprises 15 residues. Unmatched junction bases numbered 11, after V lost 4 bases and J lost 7 bases. In germline, CDR1 is SQVTM, CDR2 ANQGSEA. In DNA form, the CDR3 reads TGCAGCGTTGGGGGCTTTGCGGGGGGTGTCGGGGAGCTGTTTTTT. Protein product: CSVGGFAGGVGELFF.

The CDR3 loop reads CASSESGTGLAEAFF. In nucleotides, the CDR3 is TGCGCCAGCAGTGAGTCGGGGACAGGGTTGGCGGAAGCTTTCTTT. The gene calls are TRBV10-1 and TRBJ1-1; the match to TRBD1 covers 9 bases. The CDR3 covers 15 residues. Germline CDR1 and CDR2: WNHNN and SYGVQD (reference sequence). J gave up 8 bases and V 0 bases, and 7 bases lay outside the gene matches.

The chain is built from TRBV7-9 and TRBJ1-1; D possibly corresponds to TRBD1 (5 bases). Trimming cost V 3 bases and J 1 base, with 6 bases left between them. Per germline, CDR1 SEHNR and CDR2 FQNEAQ (reference sequence). The CDR3 consists of 13 residues. The CDR3 here is CASSLTANTEAFF. CDR3 coding DNA: TGTGCCAGCAGCTTGACAGCGAACACTGAAGCTTTCTTT.

V is TRBV28 and J is TRBJ2-1, with 9 bases identical to TRBD1. The germline gives CDR1 MDHEN, CDR2 SYDVKM. The CDR3 has 14 amino acids. The J segment lost 4 bases and the V segment lost 8 bases, leaving 6 bases of the junction unmatched. CDR3 region: CASGTGTGYNEQFF. The CDR3 region has the DNA TGTGCCAGCGGAACCGGGACAGGGTACAATGAGCAGTTCTTC.

This chain joins TRBV10-2 and TRBJ2-5; TRBD2 matches 10 bases. Trimming removed 2 bases from V and 5 bases from J; junction bases left unmatched: 5. This CDR3 comprises 15 residues. From germline, CDR1 is WSHSY and CDR2 SAAADI. CDR3 bases: TGCGCCAGCAGTGAGACTAGCGGGGAGGTGGAGACCCAGTACTTC. Translation: CASSETSGEVETQYF.

The chain couples TRBV5-1 to TRBJ1-1; a weak D match, TRBD1 (6 bases). Trimming took off 4 bases at V and 5 bases at J, with 9 bases between the two ends. Germline loops: CDR1 SGHRS, CDR2 YFSETQ. CDR3 size: 12 residues. The CDR3 is CASSEDRTEAFF. CDR3 sequence (DNA): TGCGCCAGCAGCGAGGACAGAACTGAAGCTTTCTTT.

This sequence joins TRBV7-9 and TRBJ2-1; D might be TRBD2 (5 bases). V was clipped by 3 bases and J by 10 bases, with 16 bases between them. CDR1 and CDR2 from the germline V gene are SEHNR and FQNEAQ (reference sequence). The CDR3 is made up of 14 amino acids. This chain's CDR3 is CASSLVAGSREQFF. CDR3 DNA sequence: TGTGCCAGCAGCTTGGTAGCTGGGAGTAGGGAGCAGTTCTTC.

This clone was detected only once. The rearrangement links TRBV7-9 to TRBJ2-7, with D tentatively TRBD1 (6 bases). CDR1 is SEHNR, CDR2 FQNEAQ, per germline (reference sequence). This CDR3 is built from 14 residues. Trimming stripped 3 bases from V and 1 base from J, with 10 bases between. CDR3 DNA: TGTGCCAGCAGCTTGTTGGACAGATCCTACGAGCAGTACTTC. Translated, it gives CASSLLDRSYEQYF.

The chain carries TRBV5-1 and TRBJ2-1, with a weak D call TRBD2 (6 bases). The germline V gene encodes CDR1 SGHRS and CDR2 YFSETQ. The CDR3 length is 14 residues. V was pared by 6 bases and J by 8 bases, with 18 bases between. This CDR3 reads CASTVPGGGDEQFF. The CDR3 nucleotides are TGCGCCAGCACCGTCCCCGGGGGTGGTGATGAGCAGTTCTTC.

The chain carries TRBV4-1 and TRBJ2-3, with 13 bases lining up with TRBD2. CDR3 length equals 15 residues. V lost 4 bases, J lost 4 bases, and 2 bases stayed unmatched. Per germline, CDR1 MGHRA and CDR2 YSYEKL. CDR3 in amino acids: CASSPGTSGADTQYF. CDR3 DNA sequence: TGCGCCAGCAGCCCTGGGACTAGCGGGGCAGATACGCAGTATTTT.

V and J are TRBV15 and TRBJ2-1, with 10 bases fitting TRBD2. V was clipped by 1 base and J by 4 bases; unmatched bases: 10. CDR3 length equals 18 residues. The germline V gene has CDR1 LNHNV and CDR2 YYDKDF (reference sequence). CDR3 nucleotide sequence: TGTGCCACCAGCAGAGTGATAGCGGGGGGCCGACATTACAATGAGCAGTTCTTC. This translates into CATSRVIAGGRHYNEQFF.

V usage is TRBV18 and J usage is TRBJ1-6; D may be TRBD1 (5 bases). The ends were cut back, 2 bases at V and 8 bases at J, with 7 bases in the middle. Germline CDR1 is KGHSH and CDR2 is LQKENI. The CDR3 sequence is 13 residues long. In DNA, the CDR3 is TGTGCCAGCTCACCAGCGGGGGATTCACCCCTCCACTTT. Residues: CASSPAGDSPLHF.

This clone is a singleton in its sample. The chain's CDR3 is CASRQNTEAFF. CDR3 nucleotides: TGTGCCAGCAGACAGAACACTGAAGCTTTCTTT. The J gene is TRBJ1-1, the V gene TRBV6-6; no clear D. The CDR3 spans 11 residues. The germline V and J ends were trimmed by 6 bases and 1 base, with 3 bases remaining between them. Germline-derived CDR1 and CDR2 are MNHNY and SVGAGI (reference sequence).

The V and J genes are TRBV12-5 and TRBJ2-7, with 9 bases aligning to TRBD1. The CDR3 spans 17 residues. The germline V gene has CDR1 LGHNT and CDR2 FRNRAP. The V gene end was trimmed by 6 bases and the J gene end by 0 bases; junction bases not matched to a gene: 12. Written as DNA, the CDR3 is TGTGCTAGTGGCCGGGACAGGGAATATTGGATCTCCTACGAGCAGTACTTC. Translation: CASGRDREYWISYEQYF.

The V call is TRBV6-1, the J call TRBJ2-3; a weak D match, TRBD2 (6 bases). This CDR3 has 15 amino acids. Per germline, CDR1 MNHNS and CDR2 SASEGT. Trimming pared 4 bases from V and 5 bases from J, leaving 16 bases between. The CDR3 here is CASSARGETRDTQYF. CDR3 DNA: TGTGCCAGCAGTGCTAGAGGGGAGACTAGAGATACGCAGTATTTT.

V and J are TRBV19 and TRBJ1-2; perhaps TRBD1 as D (6 bases). Trimming took 3 bases from V and 6 from J, leaving 14 bases between them. The CDR3 spans 14 residues. The germline V gene encodes CDR1 LNHDA and CDR2 SQIVND (reference sequence). The CDR3 region has the DNA TGTGCCAGTAGTATCTTGGGCAGGGGAGATGGCTACACCTTC. This sequence encodes CASSILGRGDGYTF. The variable domain in full, with the rest retrieved from reference TRBV19 and TRBJ1-2, is DGGITQSPKYLFRKEGQNVTLSCEQNLNHDAMYWYRQDPGQGLRLIYYSQIVNDFQKGDIAEGYSVSREKKESFPLTVTSAQKNPTAFYLCASSILGRGDGYTFGSGTRLTVV.

This clone was observed a single time. The rearrangement joins TRBV28 to TRBJ1-5; TRBD1 matches at 9 bases. Germline lookup yields CDR1 MDHEN and CDR2 SYDVKM. Trimming cost V 3 bases and J 3 bases; bases outside gene matches: 6. The CDR3 contains 16 residues. Written as DNA, the CDR3 is TGTGCCAGCAGTTTTTGGACAGGGGCTGACAATCAGCCCCAGCATTTT. It encodes CASSFWTGADNQPQHF.

The rearrangement uses TRBV2 and TRBJ2-1; no firm D call. Germline V gene data show CDR1 as SNHLY and CDR2 as FYNNEI. The CDR3 covers 13 residues. The V gene lost 8 bases and the J gene lost 4 bases, with 12 bases spanning the gap. CDR3 bases: TGTGCCAGCCTCCCCGATCAGTACAATGAGCAGTTCTTC. Its translation is CASLPDQYNEQFF.

V usage is TRBV6-5 and J usage is TRBJ2-2, with D tentatively TRBD2 (6 bases). This CDR3 is 15 amino acids long. CDR1 and CDR2 (germline): MNHEY, SVGAGI. V was shortened by 7 bases and J by 1 base, with 13 bases between the two germline ends. The CDR3, as DNA: TGTGCCAGCACACCACTTAGCGGGAACACCGGGGAGCTGTTTTTT. Translated: CASTPLSGNTGELFF.

This chain joins TRBV27 and TRBJ1-1, with 7 bases identical to TRBD1. Per the germline V gene, CDR1 is MNHEY and CDR2 is SMNVEV (reference sequence). The CDR3 contains 15 residues. Germline trimming cut 5 bases from V and 2 bases from J; bases unmatched to any gene: 8. Here the CDR3 DNA reads TGTGCCAGCAGTAGGGCAGGGGGAGTCAACACTGAAGCTTTCTTT. It specifies CASSRAGGVNTEAFF.

This sequence joins TRBV27 and TRBJ2-1; weak D call: TRBD1 (9 bases). CDR3 size: 17 residues. Deletions cut 5 bases from V and 9 bases from J, with 26 bases between. Germline CDR1 MNHEY, CDR2 SMNVEV (reference sequence). Here the CDR3 reads CASSPGQGLGGPGEQFF. The CDR3 nucleotides read TGTGCCAGCAGTCCGGGACAGGGACTAGGGGGTCCCGGTGAGCAGTTCTTC.